The rows below give T cell receptor beta chains drawn from one sample of a study of blood T cells in healthy people across ages. TCRdb re-called the 5' RACE reads with MiXCR, one entry per CDR3 protein. Found here are 1.5 million to 2 million distinct CDR3 sequences, 28% of them singletons; the top ten hold around 7.7%. Material for sequencing was blood. Every receptor here comes from a woman aged 25 to 39 in good health. CDR3s include the opening cysteine and the closing phenylalanine or tryptophan. The D gene is left open where the match is weak. Expanded clones get a size class; other rows say once, few or many, or leave the size out.

CDR3	DNA	size	D	V	J	length
CASSQLQGAETQYF	TGTGCCAGCAGCCAACTCCAGGGGGCTGAGACCCAGTACTTC	.	TRBD1	TRBV3-1	TRBJ2-5	14
CASSFGAGSETQYF	TGTGCCAGCAGTTTCGGCGCCGGTTCAGAGACCCAGTACTTC	once	.	TRBV12-3/TRBV12-4	TRBJ2-5	14
CSAENRDRGQETQYF	TGCAGTGCAGAGAACCGGGACAGGGGCCAAGAGACCCAGTACTTC	.	TRBD1	TRBV20-1	TRBJ2-5	15
CASREVTDLSPQYF	TGTGCCAGCAGAGAGGTCACGGATTTGAGTCCCCAGTACTTC	many	.	TRBV12-3/TRBV12-4	TRBJ2-5	14
CASTSGGLAGGEQFF	TGTGCCAGCACCTCTGGCGGACTAGCGGGAGGAGAGCAGTTCTTC	.	TRBD2	TRBV12-3/TRBV12-4	TRBJ2-1	15
CASSLTSRNEQFF	TGTGCCAGCAGCCTGACTAGCCGCAATGAGCAGTTCTTC	.	TRBD2	TRBV3-1	TRBJ2-1	13
CSAEPPRAIIGETQYF	TGCAGTGCTGAACCCCCTCGTGCCATAATAGGGGAGACCCAGTACTTC	few	.	TRBV20-1	TRBJ2-5	16
CASSRTSGGVGGELFF	TGTGCCAGCAGCCGTACTAGCGGGGGGGTTGGCGGGGAGCTGTTTTTT	few	TRBD2	TRBV12-3/TRBV12-4	TRBJ2-2	16
CASSLGDFYEQYF	TGTGCCAGCAGCTTAGGCGACTTCTACGAGCAGTACTTC	.	.	TRBV7-2	TRBJ2-7	13
CSAGGDLAGLTDTQYF	TGCAGTGCTGGGGGGGATCTAGCGGGACTCACAGATACGCAGTATTTT	many	TRBD2	TRBV20-1	TRBJ2-3	16
CAWGSGEQYF	TGTGCCTGGGGAAGCGGCGAGCAGTACTTC	many	.	TRBV6-5	TRBJ2-7	10
CTSRTEETQYF	TGCACCAGCAGGACGGAAGAGACCCAGTACTTC	.	.	TRBV10-2	TRBJ2-5	11
CASSYRTSGKSYNEQFF	TGTGCCAGCAGCTATCGGACTAGCGGGAAATCCTACAATGAGCAGTTCTTC	.	TRBD2	TRBV7-2	TRBJ2-1	17
CASSLWDRGPDAEQYF	TGTGCCAGCAGCTTATGGGACAGGGGGCCCGATGCCGAGCAGTACTTC	.	TRBD1	TRBV7-9	TRBJ2-7	16
CATSDLGGTNYNEQFF	TGTGCCACCAGTGATTTGGGGGGGACCAACTACAATGAGCAGTTCTTC	.	.	TRBV24-1	TRBJ2-1	16
CASSAAWGARDTQYF	TGTGCCAGCAGCGCCGCTTGGGGGGCGAGAGATACGCAGTATTTT	.	.	TRBV9	TRBJ2-3	15
CASSFLSYRGYYTEAFF	TGTGCCAGCAGTTTCCTATCCTACAGGGGATATTACACTGAAGCTTTCTTT	few	TRBD1	TRBV28	TRBJ1-1	17
CASRQGGRGNEQFF	TGTGCCAGCCGCCAGGGCGGGAGGGGGAATGAGCAGTTCTTC	few	TRBD2	TRBV6-6	TRBJ2-1	14
CASSLTLVETSPTYNEQFF	TGTGCCAGCAGCCTAACCCTTGTGGAGACTAGCCCTACTTACAATGAGCAGTTCTTC	few	TRBD2	TRBV27	TRBJ2-1	19
CASSLTRYRQETQYF	TGTGCCAGCAGCTTAACGCGTTACAGACAAGAGACCCAGTACTTC	few	.	TRBV7-2	TRBJ2-5	15
CASSSYSSHEQFF	TGTGCCAGCAGCTCCTATAGTAGTCATGAGCAGTTCTTC	once	.	TRBV7-8	TRBJ2-1	13
CASSAEENQPQHF	TGTGCCAGCAGCGCTGAGGAGAATCAGCCCCAGCATTTT	.	.	TRBV7-9	TRBJ1-5	13
CASSPPLAGKETQYF	TGTGCCAGCAGCCCCCCCTTAGCGGGGAAAGAGACCCAGTACTTC	.	TRBD2	TRBV3-1	TRBJ2-5	15
CSLEGTGGTRGYTF	TGCAGCCTTGAAGGCACAGGGGGCACCCGAGGCTACACCTTC	.	TRBD1	TRBV29-1	TRBJ1-2	14
CASSQLAMADTQYF	TGTGCCAGCAGCCAACTCGCGATGGCAGATACGCAGTATTTT	few	.	TRBV4-2	TRBJ2-3	14
CASRYNEQFF	TGTGCCAGCAGGTACAATGAGCAGTTCTTC	many	.	TRBV6-6	TRBJ2-1	10